The present entry profiles one T cell receptor (beta chain) with its context. Antigen: not known. This may be a read error, as it is one base from a much larger clone. The CDR3 length is 13 residues. J lost 6 bases, V lost 4 bases, and 4 bases had no gene match. The V gene's germline CDR1 is SGHVS and CDR2 FNYEAQ. This entry belongs to a study of regulatory T cells in long-lasting Graves disease. General study findings and limits: Sharing of public clonotypes was greater in persistent patients (about 2,700) than in new patients (around 930).

Time point in this sample: newly diagnosed GD, antithyroid drugs for less than 3 months. PBMC-derived RNA was used for the TCR library. Arm-PCR of CDR3 regions and iRepertoire HTBI primers were used to build TCR beta libraries. TCRdb called the multiplex PCR reads again in MiXCR, with one record for every CDR3 protein. Found here are 450,000 to 600,000 distinct CDR3 sequences, about 16% of them singletons; the top ten hold about 12%. The same data also went into a second study, on T cells in Graves' hyperthyroidism and ophthalmopathy. From that study: The diagnoses drew upon clinical symptoms, serum thyroxine and TRAb, thyroid ultrasound and orbital computed tomography. Researchers ran a first-round RT-PCR on the TCR CDR3 using the HTBI primer set.

The sequencing used peripheral blood mononuclear cells (PBMCs), collected at new diagnosis, from a patient treated with antithyroid drugs. This sequence was found in a man in his forties with Graves disease. The chain has TRBV7-6 and TRBJ1-2, with 8 bases fitting TRBD1. The CDR3 is CASSSRQGHGYTF. CDR3 coding DNA: TGTGCCAGCAGCTCCAGACAGGGGCATGGCTACACCTTC. The whole variable domain, remainder taken from reference TRBV7-6 and TRBJ1-2, is GAGVSQSPRYKVTKRGQDVALRCDPISGHVSLYWYRQALGQGPEFLTYFNYEAQQDKSGLPNDRFSAERPEGSISTLTIQRTEQRDSAMYRCASSSRQGHGYTFGSGTRLTVV.